This TCR beta chain was captured by sequencing in a study of blood T cell repertoires in COVID-19. Background on the study: The samples span acute and convalescent COVID-19 from the United States, Italy and Spain.

Data came from immunoSEQ multiplex PCR; TCRdb stores just in-frame clones and leaves some out. The sample shows over 400,000 clones, approximately 85% of them seen only once. CDR1 and CDR2 (germline): SGHAT, FQNNGV. The CDR3 length is 15 residues. V was shortened by 4 bases and J by 5 bases, with 15 bases between the two germline ends. Source material: peripheral blood. This TCR came from a human donor in a cohort sampled during active COVID-19. V gene TRBV11-2 combines with J gene TRBJ1-5; D is possibly TRBD1 (6 bases). The CDR3 here is CASSSNPGADQPQHF. The CDR3 DNA reads TGTGCCAGCAGCTCGAACCCAGGGGCCGATCAGCCCCAGCATTTT.